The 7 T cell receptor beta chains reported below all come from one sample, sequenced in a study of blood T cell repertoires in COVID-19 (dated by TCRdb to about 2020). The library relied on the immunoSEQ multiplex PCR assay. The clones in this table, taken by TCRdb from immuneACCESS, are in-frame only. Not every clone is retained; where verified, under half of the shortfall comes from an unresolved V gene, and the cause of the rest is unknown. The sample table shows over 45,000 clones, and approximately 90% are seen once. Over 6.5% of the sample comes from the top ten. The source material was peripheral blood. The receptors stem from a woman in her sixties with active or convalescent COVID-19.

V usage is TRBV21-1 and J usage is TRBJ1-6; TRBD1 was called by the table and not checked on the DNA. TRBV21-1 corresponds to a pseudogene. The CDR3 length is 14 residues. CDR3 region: CASSKYVEGQTLHF. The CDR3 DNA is TGTGCCAGCAGCAAATATGTTGAGGGACAGACCCTCCACTTT.

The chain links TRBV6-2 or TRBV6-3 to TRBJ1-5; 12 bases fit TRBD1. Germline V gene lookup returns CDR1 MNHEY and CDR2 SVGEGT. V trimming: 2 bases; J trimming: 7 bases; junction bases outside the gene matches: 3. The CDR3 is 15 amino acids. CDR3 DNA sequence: TGTGCCAGCAGTTACGTGGGACAGGGGGCACAGCCCCAGCATTTT. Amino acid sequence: CASSYVGQGAQPQHF.

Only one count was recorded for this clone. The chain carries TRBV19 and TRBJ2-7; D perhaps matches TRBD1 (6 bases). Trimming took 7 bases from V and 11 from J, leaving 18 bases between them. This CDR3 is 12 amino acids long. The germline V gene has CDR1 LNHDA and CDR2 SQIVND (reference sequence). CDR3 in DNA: TGTGCCAGTACACGGGCCCGGGACACCGAGTACTTC. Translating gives CASTRARDTEYF.

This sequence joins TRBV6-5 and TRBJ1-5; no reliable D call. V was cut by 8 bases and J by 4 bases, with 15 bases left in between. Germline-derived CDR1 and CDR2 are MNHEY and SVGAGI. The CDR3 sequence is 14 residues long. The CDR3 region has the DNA TGTGCCAGCTCCGAAGCACCGCTTAATCAGCCCCAGCATTTT. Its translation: CASSEAPLNQPQHF.

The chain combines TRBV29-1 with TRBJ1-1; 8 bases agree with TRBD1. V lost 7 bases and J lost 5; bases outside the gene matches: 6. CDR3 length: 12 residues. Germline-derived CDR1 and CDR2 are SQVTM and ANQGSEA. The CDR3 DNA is TGCAGCGCCAGGACAGGGAGGACTGAAGCTTTCTTT. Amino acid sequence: CSARTGRTEAFF.

The CDR3 sequence: CASSQRTGAYNEQFF. The DNA of the CDR3 is TGTGCCAGCAGCCAGCGGACAGGGGCTTACAATGAGCAGTTCTTC. The chain is built from TRBV3-1 (or the pseudogene TRBV3-2) and TRBJ2-1; 9 nucleotides match TRBD1. The CDR3 runs 15 residues. V was clipped by 3 bases and J by 4 bases; unmatched bases: 4. Germline assignment: CDR1 LGHDT and CDR2 YNNKEL (reference sequence).

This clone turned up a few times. CDR3 region: CASSPHGTGQGQPQHF. The CDR3 nucleotides read TGTGCCAGCAGTCCCCACGGGACAGGGCAGGGTCAGCCCCAGCATTTT. The chain joins TRBV28 to TRBJ1-5; 9 nucleotides agree with TRBD1. The germline CDR1 and CDR2 sequences are MDHEN and SYDVKM. Germline trimming cut 5 bases from V and 6 bases from J; bases unmatched to any gene: 11. This CDR3 region has 16 residues.